These T cell receptor beta chains were read from a single sample in a study of identical twins. TCRdb recomputed calls from the 5' RACE reads with MiXCR, one row per CDR3 protein. Of about 810,000 distinct CDR3 sequences in the sample, roughly an eighth were seen once. Separately, the same data were catalogued under a study of yellow fever vaccine responses in identical twins.

Sequencing was performed on PBMCs. These receptors originate from a woman under 30 in good health. CDR3s include the opening cysteine and the closing phenylalanine or tryptophan. The D gene is left open where the match is weak. Expanded clones are given a class, and other clones once, few, many or no size at all.

>TRBJ2-5|TRBD2|few|TRBV3-1
CASSSLGLAGGWETQYF
TGTGCCAGCAGCTCCCTGGGACTAGCGGGAGGTTGGGAGACCCAGTACTTC
>TRBJ2-1|.|.|TRBV15
CATSRADYGFYEQFF
TGTGCCACCAGCAGAGCCGATTATGGATTCTATGAGCAGTTCTTC
>TRBJ2-1|TRBD2|many|TRBV5-1
CASSLLAGRYNEQFF
TGTGCCAGCAGTTTACTAGCGGGAAGATACAATGAGCAGTTCTTC
>TRBJ1-2|.|few|TRBV3-1
CASSQGGGSGYTF
TGTGCCAGCAGCCAAGGTGGGGGGTCTGGCTACACCTTC
>TRBJ2-7|.|few|TRBV12-3/TRBV12-4
CASSLTGKEQYF
TGTGCCAGCAGTTTAACAGGGAAGGAGCAGTACTTC
>TRBJ2-7|TRBD1|few|TRBV5-6
CASSLVGDRGYEQYF
TGTGCCAGCAGCTTGGTGGGGGACAGGGGCTACGAGCAGTACTTC
>TRBJ1-2|.|.|TRBV12-3/TRBV12-4
CASRPTGGGYTF
TGTGCCAGCAGGCCAACAGGAGGTGGCTACACCTTC
>TRBJ2-7|.|few|TRBV21-1
CASSKIGTSGSYEQYF
TGTGCCAGCAGCAAAATCGGGACTAGCGGGAGCTACGAGCAGTACTTC
>TRBJ2-2|.|.|TRBV7-7
CASSLALDPTGELFF
TGTGCCAGCAGCTTAGCGTTAGACCCTACCGGGGAGCTGTTTTTT
>TRBJ2-1|TRBD1|few|TRBV7-3
CASSLTTDRGNNEQFF
TGTGCCAGCAGCTTAACAACGGACAGGGGCAACAATGAGCAGTTCTTC
>TRBJ2-6|TRBD1|few|TRBV28
CASSLWTGSSGANVLTF
TGTGCCAGCAGTTTATGGACAGGGTCCTCTGGGGCCAACGTCCTGACTTTC
>TRBJ2-3|TRBD2|few|TRBV5-1
CASSYWGGNTDTQYF
TGCGCCAGCAGCTACTGGGGGGGAAACACAGATACGCAGTATTTT
>TRBJ2-7|.|.|TRBV2
CASIRRRNREYNEQYF
TGTGCCAGCATCCGTCGAAGGAACAGGGAATACAACGAGCAGTACTTC
>TRBJ1-4|.|.|TRBV12-3/TRBV12-4
CASSLAGGLNEKLFF
TGTGCCAGCAGTTTAGCGGGGGGCTTGAATGAAAAACTGTTTTTT
>TRBJ2-2|TRBD2|.|TRBV24-1
CATSDPGVAGANTGELFF
TGTGCCACCAGTGACCCCGGGGTAGCGGGAGCAAACACCGGGGAGCTGTTTTTT
>TRBJ2-1|TRBD2|few|TRBV7-2
CASSSRGGGGSYNEQFF
TGTGCCAGCAGCTCCCGGGGGGGAGGCGGGTCGTACAATGAGCAGTTCTTC
>TRBJ1-4|.|.|TRBV5-6
CASSSTGVAKEKLFF
TGTGCCAGCAGCTCCACCGGGGTCGCGAAAGAAAAACTGTTTTTT
>TRBJ2-1|.|.|TRBV6-2/TRBV6-3
CASSTQDYNEQFF
TGTGCCAGCAGTACGCAAGATTACAATGAGCAGTTCTTC
>TRBJ2-4|.|.|TRBV5-1
CASRIKGDQNIQYF
TGCGCCAGCAGAATTAAGGGGGACCAAAACATTCAGTACTTC
>TRBJ1-3|TRBD1|few|TRBV18
CASSPPDRLRGNTIYF
TGTGCCAGCTCACCGCCGGACAGGCTGCGTGGAAACACCATATATTTT
>TRBJ2-3|TRBD2|few|TRBV28
CASSLRRLATSTDTQYF
TGTGCCAGCAGTTTACGTCGACTAGCGACTAGCACAGATACGCAGTATTTT
>TRBJ2-2|TRBD1|many|TRBV10-3
CAISEWDRNTGELFF
TGTGCCATCAGTGAGTGGGACAGGAACACCGGGGAGCTGTTTTTT
>TRBJ1-3|.|few|TRBV29-1
CSVGTIGNTIYF
TGCAGCGTTGGTACAATCGGAAACACCATATATTTT
>TRBJ2-5|.|.|TRBV15
CATSRAGETQYF
TGTGCCACCAGCAGAGCGGGGGAGACCCAGTACTTC
>TRBJ1-5|.|few|TRBV6-1
CASSDPWIYSNQPQHF
TGTGCCAGCAGTGATCCGTGGATTTATAGCAATCAGCCCCAGCATTTT
>TRBJ2-1|.|few|TRBV28
CASSLFRDEQFF
TGTGCCAGCAGTTTGTTCCGTGACGAGCAGTTCTTC
>TRBJ1-5|.|many|TRBV7-9
CASSPWEGNQPQHF
TGTGCCAGCAGCCCGTGGGAGGGCAATCAGCCCCAGCATTTT
>TRBJ1-2|.|many|TRBV12-3/TRBV12-4
CASSSAGTLLNYGYTF
TGTGCCAGCAGTTCAGCCGGGACACTATTGAACTATGGCTACACCTTC
>TRBJ1-1|.|few|TRBV12-3/TRBV12-4
CASRSGFLEAFF
TGTGCCAGCAGATCAGGTTTTTTAGAAGCTTTCTTT
>TRBJ2-2|.|few|TRBV4-1
CASSHPQWGRNTGELFF
TGCGCCAGCAGCCATCCCCAGTGGGGAAGGAACACCGGGGAGCTGTTTTTT
>TRBJ2-1|.|.|TRBV20-1
CSARALTHNEQFF
TGCAGTGCTAGAGCCTTAACCCACAATGAGCAGTTCTTC
>TRBJ2-7|.|few|TRBV25-1
CASSEFDRPEQYF
TGTGCCAGCAGTGAATTTGACAGGCCGGAGCAGTACTTC